This T cell receptor beta chain was obtained from a study of technical replicates of blood from several donors. Libraries were prepared by immunoSEQ multiplex PCR; TCRdb keeps only in-frame clonotypes and omits some of them. Among approximately 88,000 clones, approximately 94% were seen once, and the ten largest hold about 0.26%. From germline, CDR1 is MNHEY and CDR2 SVGAGI. Deletions cut 8 bases from V and 0 bases from J, with 8 bases between. The CDR3 is made up of 13 amino acids. This chain connects TRBV6-5 to TRBJ1-3; D not resolved. This clonotype originated in a human donor in good health. The sequencing input was T cells isolated from PBMCs. CDR3 in DNA: TGTGCCAGCGGGAGTGCCTCTGGAAACACCATATATTTT. Its protein product is CASGSASGNTIYF.